The T cell receptor beta chain under discussion was sequenced for a study of blood T cell repertoires in COVID-19. The wider study: Sites across the United States, Italy and Spain contributed samples from acute and convalescent COVID-19. Sample material is recorded as cDNA or gDNA derived from T cells, B-cell-depleted T cells, or PBMCs.

The CDR3 spans 9 residues. Source study methods: Amplification with reference gene primers provided the estimates of nucleated cell counts. Generated by immunoSEQ multiplex PCR, the TCRdb table keeps only in-frame clones and is missing some. The V and J calls and clone size were taken over from that table, and D and trimming were inferred from the DNA. The sample has about 150,000 clones, approximately 82% seen once. Sequencing input: peripheral blood. This sequence joins TRBV21-1 and TRBJ1-1; the table's D gene call, TRBD1, was not cross checked with the DNA. TRBV21-1 is listed as a pseudogene. This sequence was found in a man aged 60 to 75 who had recovered from COVID-19. CDR3 amino acids: CASIGAAFF. Here the CDR3 DNA reads TGTGCCAGCATAGGGGCAGCTTTCTTT.